This T cell receptor (beta chain) was captured by sequencing in a study of CD8 T cells in Susac syndrome. The J segment lost 1 base and the V segment lost 6 bases, leaving 10 bases of the junction unmatched. CDR3 size: 15 residues. CDR1 is SGHRS and CDR2 is YFSETQ in the germline V gene. Sequencing of TCR beta was performed on blood CD8+ T cells and on blood CD4+ T cells. Random hexamers primed reverse transcription of about 0.45 to 1 ug RNA. One entry per CDR3 protein, called by TCRdb with MiXCR from the immunoSEQ multiplex PCR reads. There are 110,000 or so distinct CDR3 sequences in the sample; around 90% occur only once, and roughly 0.14% lies in the top ten.

This receptor was identified in a human donor in good health. The source material was CD4+ T cells from PBMCs. This chain uses TRBV5-1 with TRBJ2-7; 7 bases are shared with TRBD1. This CDR3 reads CASKEGTVLSYEQYF. CDR3 nucleotides: TGCGCCAGCAAGGAAGGGACAGTGCTATCCTACGAGCAGTACTTC.